The source of this TCR beta chain is a study of T-cell memory formation after mild COVID-19. Whole-study context: Clusters were largely donor specific. Whole-study findings and limits: Shrinking CD4+ clones resided mostly in CM and EM, and CD8+ ones in EMRA.

UMIs and sample barcodes were carried by the TCR alpha and TCR beta cDNA libraries that 5'RACE produced using constant-segment primers. TCRdb redid the calling of the 5' RACE reads with MiXCR, one entry per CDR3 protein. The sample carries a few hundred thousand distinct CDR3 sequences, approximately 15% recorded once. Trimming cost V 5 bases and J 2 bases, with 12 bases left between them. The CDR3 contains 14 residues. The germline V gene encodes CDR1 SGHAT and CDR2 FQNNGV. This clonotype was picked up a small number of times. Its target is not known. The sequence came from a man between 18 and 35 years old who had mild COVID-19 (a few samples of this study predate the infection). Cell type and time point are not known. Input material: PBMCs or a T cell subset sorted from them (not recorded which). The chain employs TRBV11-2 and TRBJ1-1; possibly TRBD1 for D (5 bases). In DNA, the CDR3 is TGTGCCAGCAGCACCGGCCGGGACAACACTGAAGCTTTCTTT. Translation: CASSTGRDNTEAFF.